Shown below are 10 T cell receptor beta chains from a single sample sequenced in a study of blood T cell repertoires in COVID-19. Produced via immunoSEQ multiplex PCR; TCRdb's table is partial and in-frame only. In the table there are roughly 150,000 clones, roughly 80% of which are singletons. The sequenced sample was PBMCs or T cells enriched from blood (not recorded which). All receptors come from a woman between 35 and 50 years old with acute COVID-19.

Concerning this clone: Other DNA sequences from this sample encode an identical CDR3 as well. This chain uses TRBV5-1 with TRBJ1-3; D remains ambiguous. The germline CDR1 and CDR2 sequences are SGHRS and YFSETQ. V was trimmed by 0 bases and J by 0 bases, leaving 7 bases between them. The length of the CDR3 is 15 residues. CDR3 loop: CASSLVPGSGNTIYF. As DNA, the CDR3 is TGCGCCAGCAGCTTGGTTCCAGGCTCTGGAAACACCATATATTTT.

V and J are TRBV3-1 (or the pseudogene TRBV3-2) and TRBJ1-2, with D maybe TRBD1 (6 bases). V was cut by 4 bases and J by 6 bases, with 18 bases left in between. Germline values: CDR1 LGHDT, CDR2 YNNKEL (reference sequence). The CDR3 sequence is 15 residues long. The CDR3 DNA reads TGTGCCAGCAGCCGCCGGGCGACAGGAGAGGATGGCTACACCTTC. It yields the protein CASSRRATGEDGYTF.

V and J are TRBV5-1 and TRBJ2-7; D gene unclear. The germline V and J ends were trimmed by 1 base and 1 base, with 9 bases remaining between them. The germline gives CDR1 SGHRS, CDR2 YFSETQ. The CDR3 sequence is 14 residues long. CDR3 loop: CASSLIPESYEQYF. The CDR3 coding sequence is TGCGCCAGCAGCTTGATTCCAGAATCCTACGAGCAGTACTTC.

V usage is TRBV10-2 and J usage is TRBJ1-2; 9 nucleotides match TRBD1. The CDR3 spans 15 residues. The germline V gene encodes CDR1 WSHSY and CDR2 SAAADI. V lost 6 bases, J lost 5 bases, and 10 bases stayed unmatched. As DNA, the CDR3 is TGCGCCAGCAGAAAAACAGGGGGCGATTCGTATGGCTACACCTTC. Protein product: CASRKTGGDSYGYTF.

The CDR3 reads CASSPPARLDTQYF. CDR3 nucleotide sequence: TGTGCCAGCAGCCCACCGGCCCGACTTGATACGCAGTATTTT. This chain connects TRBV6-5 to TRBJ2-3; D not resolved. CDR3 length: 14 amino acids. CDR1 MNHEY and CDR2 SVGAGI come from the germline V gene. Trimming stripped 6 bases from V and 6 bases from J, with 16 bases between.

There are many counts of this clone. V is TRBV18 and J is TRBJ2-1, with 8 bases aligning to TRBD2. There are 15 residues in the CDR3. Germline lookup yields CDR1 KGHSH and CDR2 LQKENI. J lost 7 bases, V lost 4 bases, and 9 bases had no gene match. The DNA for the CDR3 is TGTGCCAGCTCACTTTTAGCGGGAAGGCAGAATGAGCAGTTCTTC. Its protein is CASSLLAGRQNEQFF. Variable domain in full (rest from reference TRBV18 and TRBJ2-1): NAGVMQNPRHLVRRRGQEARLRCSPMKGHSHVYWYRQLPEEGLKFMVYLQKENIIDESGMPKERFSAEFPKEGPSILRIQQVVRGDSAAYFCASSLLAGRQNEQFFGPGTRLTVL.

This clone was counted a few times. The chain uses TRBV15 and TRBJ2-1; weak D call: TRBD2 (5 bases). CDR3 length equals 15 residues. Trimming removed 3 bases from V and 7 bases from J, with 16 bases in between. CDR1 and CDR2 (germline): LNHNV, YYDKDF (reference sequence). DNA for the CDR3: TGTGCCACCAGCAGGGACCGGACTGTTTTGAATGAGCAGTTCTTC. This gives the protein CATSRDRTVLNEQFF.

The CDR3 region is CASSLSRENGYTF. CDR3 bases: TGTGCCAGCAGCTTAAGCAGGGAAAATGGCTACACCTTC. The chain combines TRBV7-2 with TRBJ1-2; D might be TRBD1 (5 bases). The length of the CDR3 is 13 residues. Trimming pared 2 bases from V and 6 bases from J, leaving 10 bases between. Looked up from germline, CDR1 is SGHTA and CDR2 is FQGNSA.

The J gene is TRBJ2-7, the V gene TRBV10-1; D is possibly TRBD1 (5 bases). V lost 0 bases and J lost 3, with 6 bases in between. This CDR3 has 13 residues. Germline loops: CDR1 WNHNN, CDR2 SYGVQD (reference sequence). The CDR3 region is CASSESTDYEQYF. The CDR3 DNA reads as TGCGCCAGCAGTGAGTCGACAGACTACGAGCAGTACTTC.

This sequence joins TRBV19 and TRBJ2-1; 11 nucleotides align to TRBD2. The CDR3 length is 16 residues. Trimming cost V 7 bases and J 2 bases; bases outside gene matches: 7. CDR1 and CDR2 from the germline V gene are LNHDA and SQIVND (reference sequence). The CDR3 sequence: CASTLSGRGAYNEQFF. The CDR3 DNA follows: TGTGCCAGTACCCTTAGCGGGAGGGGGGCCTACAATGAGCAGTTCTTC.